This T cell receptor beta chain comes out of a study of control samples from healthy donors and cancer patients (dated by TCRdb to 2018 to 2021). In its sample, this clone was seen a few times. Its antigen specificity is not known. Qualities for individual bases were not recorded, and no much larger clone is one base off. The library was built by means of the immunoSEQ multiplex PCR assay. Not all clones reach the TCRdb copy of this immuneACCESS table, which keeps in-frame sequences only. Checked studies attribute under half of the gap to unresolved V genes and leave the rest unexplained. This sample has over 75,000 clones in its table, and around four fifths of those were observed once. The ten largest clones represent more than 15% of the sample. The junction shows trimming of 4 bases on V and 0 bases on J, plus 11 bases between the germline ends. The CDR3 contains 16 residues, cysteine and phenylalanine counted. The sequence is cut down to CDR3 DNA, 48 bases in frame from base 1. According to the germline V gene (reference sequence), CDR1 reads SGHNT and CDR2 reads YYREEE.

Material: blood. The sequence came from a man between 25 and 39 years old in good health. The chain was built from TRBV5-4 and TRBJ1-6, with TRBD1 perhaps the D gene, on 5 matching bases. The CDR3 reads as follows: CASSPGRSSYNSPLHF. The sequenced DNA: TGTGCCAGCAGCCCGGGACGGAGCTCCTATAATTCACCCCTCCACTTT.